The entry below describes one T cell receptor (beta chain). Its specificity is not known. This sample stems from a study of shared clonotypes between healthy human individuals. General study points: Among several donors, roughly 5% of naive CD4 clonotypes were found in common.

The table came from immunoSEQ multiplex PCR; TCRdb's copy has only in-frame clones and leaves some out. Seen here are nearly 2 million clones, approximately 95% observed once, and the top ten hold 0.95% to 1.5%. V gave up 4 bases and J gave up 8 bases; unmatched junction bases: 6. The CDR3 extends over 14 amino acids. Germline V gives CDR1 GTSNPN, CDR2 SVGIG (reference sequence). CD45RO-negative CD8 cells positively selected for CCR7 made up the naive population, which excluded terminally differentiated effector memory CD45RA+ cells. The clonotype comes from a man younger than 35 in good health. The chain carries TRBV30 and TRBJ1-6; 9 bases fit TRBD1. Sequencing was carried out using naive CD8+ T cells sorted from blood. In DNA, the CDR3 is TGTGCCTGGACGACCGGACAGGGGTATTCACCCCTCCACTTT. This translates into CAWTTGQGYSPLHF.